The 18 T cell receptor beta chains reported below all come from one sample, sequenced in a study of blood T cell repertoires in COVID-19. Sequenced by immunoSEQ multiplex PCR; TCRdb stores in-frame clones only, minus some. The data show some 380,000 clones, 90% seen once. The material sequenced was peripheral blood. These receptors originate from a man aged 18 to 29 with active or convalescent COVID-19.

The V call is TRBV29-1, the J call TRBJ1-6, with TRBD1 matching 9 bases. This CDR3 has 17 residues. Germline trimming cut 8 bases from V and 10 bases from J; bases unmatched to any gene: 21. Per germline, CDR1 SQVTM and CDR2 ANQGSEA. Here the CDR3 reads CSPLPLYRGQGYSPLHF. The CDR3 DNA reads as TGCAGCCCGCTTCCCCTTTATCGGGGACAGGGCTACTCACCCCTCCACTTT.

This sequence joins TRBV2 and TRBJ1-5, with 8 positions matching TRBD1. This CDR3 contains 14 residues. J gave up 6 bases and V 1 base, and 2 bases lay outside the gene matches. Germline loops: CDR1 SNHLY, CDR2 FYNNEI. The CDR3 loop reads CASSEETGGQPQHF. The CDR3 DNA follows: TGTGCCAGCAGTGAAGAAACAGGGGGTCAGCCCCAGCATTTT.

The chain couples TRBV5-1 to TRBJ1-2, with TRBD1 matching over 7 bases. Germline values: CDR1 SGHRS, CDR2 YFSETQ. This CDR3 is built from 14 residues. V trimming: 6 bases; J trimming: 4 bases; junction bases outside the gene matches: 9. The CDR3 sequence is CASNSGTAGYGYTF. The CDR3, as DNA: TGCGCCAGCAACTCCGGGACAGCGGGCTATGGCTACACCTTC.

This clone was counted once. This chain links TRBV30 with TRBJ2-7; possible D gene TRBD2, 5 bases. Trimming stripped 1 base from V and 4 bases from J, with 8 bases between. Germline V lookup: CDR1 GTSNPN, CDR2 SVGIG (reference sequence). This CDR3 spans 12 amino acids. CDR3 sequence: CAWSGEGYEQYF. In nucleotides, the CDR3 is TGTGCCTGGAGTGGAGAGGGTTACGAGCAGTACTTC.

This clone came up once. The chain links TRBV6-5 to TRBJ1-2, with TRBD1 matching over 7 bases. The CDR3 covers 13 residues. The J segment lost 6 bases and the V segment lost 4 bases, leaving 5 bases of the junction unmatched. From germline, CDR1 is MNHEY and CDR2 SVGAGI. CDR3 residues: CASSFHDRDGYTF. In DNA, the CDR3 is TGTGCCAGCAGTTTTCATGACAGGGATGGCTACACCTTC.

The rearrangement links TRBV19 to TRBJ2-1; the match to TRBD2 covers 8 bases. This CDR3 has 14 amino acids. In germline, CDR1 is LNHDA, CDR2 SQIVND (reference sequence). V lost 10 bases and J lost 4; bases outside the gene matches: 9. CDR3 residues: CATRPGLDYNEQFF. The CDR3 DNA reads TGTGCCACCCGACCGGGACTAGATTACAATGAGCAGTTCTTC.

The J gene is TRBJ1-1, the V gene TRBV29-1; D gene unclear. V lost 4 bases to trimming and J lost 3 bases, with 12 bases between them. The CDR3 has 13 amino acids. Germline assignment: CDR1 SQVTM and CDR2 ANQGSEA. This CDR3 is CSVGVRDHTEAFF. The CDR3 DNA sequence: TGCAGCGTTGGCGTCCGGGATCACACTGAAGCTTTCTTT.

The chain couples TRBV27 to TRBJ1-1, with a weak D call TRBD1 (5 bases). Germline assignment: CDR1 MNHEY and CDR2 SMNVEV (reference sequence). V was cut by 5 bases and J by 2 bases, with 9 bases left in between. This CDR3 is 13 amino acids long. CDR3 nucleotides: TGTGCCAGCAGTGCAGGACATAACACTGAAGCTTTCTTT. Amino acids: CASSAGHNTEAFF.

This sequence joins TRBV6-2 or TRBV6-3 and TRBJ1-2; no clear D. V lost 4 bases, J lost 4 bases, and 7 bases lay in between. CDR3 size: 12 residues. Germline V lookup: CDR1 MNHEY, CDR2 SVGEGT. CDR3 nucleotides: TGTGCCAGCAGTTCCGGGAGCTATGGCTACACCTTC. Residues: CASSSGSYGYTF.

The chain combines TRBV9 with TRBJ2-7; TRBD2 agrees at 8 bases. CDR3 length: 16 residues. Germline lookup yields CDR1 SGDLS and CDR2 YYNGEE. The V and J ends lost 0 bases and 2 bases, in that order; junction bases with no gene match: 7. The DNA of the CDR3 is TGTGCCAGCAGCGTAGTTTCAAGCGGGGGCCCCTACGAGCAGTACTTC. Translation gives CASSVVSSGGPYEQYF.

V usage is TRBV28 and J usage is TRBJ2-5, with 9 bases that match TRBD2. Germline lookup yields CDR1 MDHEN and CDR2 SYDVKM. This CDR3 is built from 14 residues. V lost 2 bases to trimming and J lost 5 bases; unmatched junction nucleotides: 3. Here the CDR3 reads CASSLKAGGETQYF. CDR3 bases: TGTGCCAGCAGTTTAAAGGCGGGGGGGGAGACCCAGTACTTC. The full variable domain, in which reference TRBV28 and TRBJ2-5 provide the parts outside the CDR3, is DVKVTQSSRYLVKRTGEKVFLECVQDMDHENMFWYRQDPGLGLRLIYFSYDVKMKEKGDIPEGYSVSREKKERFSLILESASTNQTSMYLCASSLKAGGETQYFGPGTRLLVL.

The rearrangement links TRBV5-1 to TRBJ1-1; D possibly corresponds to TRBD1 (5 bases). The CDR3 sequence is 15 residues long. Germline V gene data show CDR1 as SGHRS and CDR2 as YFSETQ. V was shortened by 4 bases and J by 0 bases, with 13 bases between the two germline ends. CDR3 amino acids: CASSLDSYMNTEAFF. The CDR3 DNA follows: TGCGCCAGCAGCCTCGACAGTTACATGAACACTGAAGCTTTCTTT.

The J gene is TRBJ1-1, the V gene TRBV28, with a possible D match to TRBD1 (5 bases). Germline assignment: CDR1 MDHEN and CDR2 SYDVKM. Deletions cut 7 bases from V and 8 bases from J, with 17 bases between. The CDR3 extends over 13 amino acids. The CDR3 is CASTLLGGLEAFF. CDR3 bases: TGTGCCAGCACTCTGTTGGGGGGGTTGGAAGCTTTCTTT.

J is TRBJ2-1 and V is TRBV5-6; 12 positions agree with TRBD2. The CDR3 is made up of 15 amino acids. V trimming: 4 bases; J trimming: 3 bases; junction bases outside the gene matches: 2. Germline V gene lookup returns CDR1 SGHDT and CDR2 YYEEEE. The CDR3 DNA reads TGTGCCAGCAGCAGACTAGCGGGAGACTACAATGAGCAGTTCTTC. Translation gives CASSRLAGDYNEQFF.

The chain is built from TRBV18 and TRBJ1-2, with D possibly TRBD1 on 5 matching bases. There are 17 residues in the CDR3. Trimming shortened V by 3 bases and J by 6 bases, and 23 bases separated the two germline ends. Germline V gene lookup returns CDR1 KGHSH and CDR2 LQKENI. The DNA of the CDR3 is TGTGCCAGCTCACCCCTCGGAGGGGCCTCTCACGGCGATGGCTACACCTTC. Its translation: CASSPLGGASHGDGYTF.

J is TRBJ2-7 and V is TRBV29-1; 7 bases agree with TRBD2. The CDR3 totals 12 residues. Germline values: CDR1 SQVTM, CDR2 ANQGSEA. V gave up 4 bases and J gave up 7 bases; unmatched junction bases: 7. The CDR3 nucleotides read TGCAGCGTTGTCGCCTGGGGGGGTGAGCAGTACTTC. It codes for CSVVAWGGEQYF.

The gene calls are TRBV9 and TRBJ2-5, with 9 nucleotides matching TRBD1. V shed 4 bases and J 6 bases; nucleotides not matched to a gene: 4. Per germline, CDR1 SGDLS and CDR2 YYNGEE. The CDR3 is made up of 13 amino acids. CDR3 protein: CASSFGQGQTQYF. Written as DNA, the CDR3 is TGTGCCAGCAGCTTTGGACAGGGGCAGACCCAGTACTTC.

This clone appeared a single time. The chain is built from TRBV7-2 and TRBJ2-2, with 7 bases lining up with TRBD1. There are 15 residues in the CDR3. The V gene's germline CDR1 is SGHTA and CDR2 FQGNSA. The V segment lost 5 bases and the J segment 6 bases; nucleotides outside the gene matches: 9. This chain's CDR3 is CASSPSTGYSGELFF. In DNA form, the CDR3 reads TGTGCCAGCAGCCCTTCGACAGGGTACTCCGGGGAGCTGTTTTTT.